Sequencing of this TCR beta chain was carried out in a study of blood T cell repertoires in COVID-19 (dated by TCRdb to about 2020). Describing the broader study: Collaborator samples came from the United States, Italy and Spain and covered acute and convalescent phases of COVID-19. The material from the prospective study consisted of cDNA or gDNA derived from T cells, B-cell-depleted T cells, or PBMCs. Deeply sampled blood TCRbeta repertoires from subjects exposed to, actively infected with, or recovered from COVID-19 were included in the dataset. The repertoires were released in a freely available public database meant as a resource for research on the immune response to SARS-CoV-2. Samples were obtained from the ongoing ImmuneRACE study (first 160 participants) and from approximately 1,200 subjects provided by 6 global collaborators. Sample metadata almost always included a de-identified subject ID, COVID-19 status, age in years and sex. Where available, HLA class I and class II types were taken from metadata supplied by the sample provider and were not determined by assay-based typing. On the study overall, not on this receptor specifically: The quantity of clinical and demographic metadata differed by source and by participant and was supplied without curation.

TCRbeta CDR3 regions were amplified from genomic DNA using the immunoSEQ Assay, a bias-controlled multiplex PCR. Per the source publication's procedure: The number of nucleated cells in each sample was estimated from the amplification of reference gene primers within the assay. To quantify the absolute abundance of each unique TCRbeta CDR3 rearrangement, sequence reads were collapsed and filtered. Productive Simpson clonality was computed per sample as the square root of Simpson's diversity index over productive rearrangements. TCRdb took over this immuneACCESS table, retaining in-frame rearrangements with V and J assigned. Such tables are incomplete; in checked studies, under half of the missing clones stem from an unresolved V gene, and the remainder is unexplained. V, J and clone size reflect that table, while D and trimming were determined from the DNA. For this sample the table gives just over 75,000 clones, of which roughly 85% were detected only once. The ten largest make up around 5% of the sample.

Per the germline V gene, KGHDR is the CDR1 and SFDVKD is the CDR2. V and J are truncated by 5 bases and 2 bases respectively, leaving an intervening sequence of 17 bases. The CDR3 contains 16 residues, cysteine and phenylalanine counted. The sequence is cut down to CDR3 DNA, 48 bases in frame from base 1. As regards this clone: Its binding antigen is unknown. The record has no base qualities; no much larger clone is one base away.

The collaborating institutions used their own protocols to collect whole blood in K2EDTA tubes. For TCRbeta analysis, collaborators shipped samples as frozen whole blood, isolated PBMCs, or DNA extracted from either of those sample types. The V gene is TRBV24-1 and the J gene is TRBJ2-5; TRBD1 could be the D gene, as 6 bases match. Source material: peripheral blood. This clonotype originated in a woman aged 80 or over with active or convalescent COVID-19. The CDR3 here reads CATSGPGTRGQETQYF. In nucleotide form, the sequence is TGTGCCACCAGTGGACCCGGGACAAGAGGTCAAGAGACCCAGTACTTC.